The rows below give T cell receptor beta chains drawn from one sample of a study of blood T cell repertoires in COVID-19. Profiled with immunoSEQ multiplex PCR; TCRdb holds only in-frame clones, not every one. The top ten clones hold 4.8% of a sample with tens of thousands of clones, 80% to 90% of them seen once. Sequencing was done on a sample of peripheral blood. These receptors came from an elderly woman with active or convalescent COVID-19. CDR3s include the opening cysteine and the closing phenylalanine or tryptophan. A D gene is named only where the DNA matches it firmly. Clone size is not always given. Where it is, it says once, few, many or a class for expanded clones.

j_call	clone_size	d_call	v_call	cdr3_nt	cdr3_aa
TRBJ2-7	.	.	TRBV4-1	TGCGCCAGCAGCCCCTTGGACAAGACCTACGAGCAGTACTTC	CASSPLDKTYEQYF
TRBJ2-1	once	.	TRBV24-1	TGTGCCACCAGTAAACAGGGAGCCTCCTACAATGAGCAGTTCTTC	CATSKQGASYNEQFF
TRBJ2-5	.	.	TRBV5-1	TGCGCCAGCAGCTTAGGGTTGTGGGGAGCACAAGAGACCCAGTACTTC	CASSLGLWGAQETQYF
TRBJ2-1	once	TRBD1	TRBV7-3	TGTGCCAGCAGCCCCTTGGGACAGGTTCTCAATGAGCAGTTCTTC	CASSPLGQVLNEQFF
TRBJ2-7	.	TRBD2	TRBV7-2	TGTGCCAGCAGCCCGGGGGGGACTCGATCCTACGAGCAGTACTTC	CASSPGGTRSYEQYF
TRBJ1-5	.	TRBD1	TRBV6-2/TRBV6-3	TGTGCCAGCAGTGATGCCGGGACAGGGGGCCAGCCCCAGCATTTT	CASSDAGTGGQPQHF
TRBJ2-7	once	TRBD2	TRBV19	TGTGCCAGTAGTATGGGAACTAGCGGCCGTCAACAGTACTTC	CASSMGTSGRQQYF
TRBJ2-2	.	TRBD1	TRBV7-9	TGTGCCAGCAGCTTAGGGACAGGGGTGAACACCGGGGAGCTGTTTTTT	CASSLGTGVNTGELFF
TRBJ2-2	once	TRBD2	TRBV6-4	TGTGCCAGCAGTGACCGAAAGCGGGAGGGCCGGACCGGGGAGCTGTTTTTT	CASSDRKREGRTGELFF
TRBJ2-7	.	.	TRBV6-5	TGTGCCAGCAGTTACCGAAGGGGCTACGAGCAGTACTTC	CASSYRRGYEQYF
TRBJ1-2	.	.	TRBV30	TGTGCCTGGAGTGTAGCAGGGGGCTACACCTTC	CAWSVAGGYTF
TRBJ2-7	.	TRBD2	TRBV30	TGTGCCTGGCGGACTAGCGGGAGTGGTGAGCAGTACTTC	CAWRTSGSGEQYF
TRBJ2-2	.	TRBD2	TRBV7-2	TGTGCCAGCAGCTCGGGCATAGCGGGGGGGCCCGGGGAGCTGTTTTTT	CASSSGIAGGPGELFF
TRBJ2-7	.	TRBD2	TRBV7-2	TGTGCCAGCAGCTTTGAGCGGGAGCTCGAGCAGTACTTC	CASSFERELEQYF
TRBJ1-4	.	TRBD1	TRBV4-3	TGCGCCAGCAGCCAAGAACGGACAGGGTTTAATGAAAAACTGTTTTTT	CASSQERTGFNEKLFF
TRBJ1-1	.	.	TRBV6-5	TGTGCCAGCATCGCAGGAAGGGGGAACACTGAAGCTTTCTTT	CASIAGRGNTEAFF
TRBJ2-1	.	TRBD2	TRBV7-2	TGTGCCAGCAGCTTAGGAGCGGGGGGGAGCTCCTACAATGAGCAGTTCTTC	CASSLGAGGSSYNEQFF
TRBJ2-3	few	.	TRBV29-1	TGCAGCGGCGCCCCGGGGTGGGAAGGAGATACGCAGTATTTT	CSGAPGWEGDTQYF
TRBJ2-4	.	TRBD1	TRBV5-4	TGTGCCAGCAGCGCGGCGACAGGGAAAAACATTCAGTACTTC	CASSAATGKNIQYF
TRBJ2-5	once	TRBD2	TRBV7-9	TGTGCCAGCAGCTCTACTAGCGGGGAGAACCAAGAGACCCAGTACTTC	CASSSTSGENQETQYF
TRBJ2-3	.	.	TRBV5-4	TGTGCCAGCAGCCCGTCCCCCTCCACAGATACGCAGTATTTT	CASSPSPSTDTQYF
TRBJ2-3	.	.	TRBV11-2	TGTGCCAGCAGTTATTTCACAGATACGCAGTATTTT	CASSYFTDTQYF
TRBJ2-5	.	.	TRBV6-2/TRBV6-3	TGTGCCAGCAGTATCGGACTGAGGGAAGAGACCCAGTACTTC	CASSIGLREETQYF
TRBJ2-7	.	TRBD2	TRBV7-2	TGTGCCAGCAGCTTAGAGGGAGGGAGCGACGAGCAGTACTTC	CASSLEGGSDEQYF
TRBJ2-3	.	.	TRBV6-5	TGTGCGATACGGGGGAGCACAGATACGCAGTATTTT	CAIRGSTDTQYF
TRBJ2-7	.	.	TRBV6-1	TGTGCCAGCAGTGAATGGGCGTTGGAGGTCTCCTACGAGCAGTACTTC	CASSEWALEVSYEQYF
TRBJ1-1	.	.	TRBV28	TGTGCCAGCATTAAGGGGATCGCTGAAGCTTTCTTT	CASIKGIAEAFF
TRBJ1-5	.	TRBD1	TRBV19	TGTGCCAGTAGTACTGGGACAGGGAAGTTCCTCAATCAGCCCCAGCATTTT	CASSTGTGKFLNQPQHF
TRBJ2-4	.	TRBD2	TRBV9	TGTGCCAGCAGCCCGATGACTAGCGGGGGGTCGAGGGACATTCAGTACTTC	CASSPMTSGGSRDIQYF
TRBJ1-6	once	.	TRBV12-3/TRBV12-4	TGTGCCAGCCGACTTATCGAAAATTCACCCCTCCACTTT	CASRLIENSPLHF
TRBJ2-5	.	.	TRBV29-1	TGCAGCGTTGAAGGGTTGAGGTCAGAGACCCAGTACTTC	CSVEGLRSETQYF
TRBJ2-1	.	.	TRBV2	TGTGCCAGCAGTGTGGAGGAAGAAACTGGGTGGGAGTTCTTC	CASSVEEETGWEFF
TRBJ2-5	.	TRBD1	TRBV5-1	TGCGCCAGCAGCTTCCCACCGGGACAGTCAGAGACCCAGTACTTC	CASSFPPGQSETQYF
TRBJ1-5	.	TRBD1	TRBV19	TGTGCCAGCCTTCCGACAGGGGGGAATCAGCCCCAGCATTTT	CASLPTGGNQPQHF
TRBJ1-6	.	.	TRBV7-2	TGTGCCAGCAGCTTAGAGGGGCGTTCAAGATCACCCCTCCACTTT	CASSLEGRSRSPLHF
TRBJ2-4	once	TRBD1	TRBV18	TGTGCCAGCTCACCCGGACAGGGGGGGGACATTCAGTACTTC	CASSPGQGGDIQYF
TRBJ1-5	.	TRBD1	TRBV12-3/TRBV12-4	TGTGCCAGCAGGGGACAGCTTAATCAGCCCCAGCATTTT	CASRGQLNQPQHF
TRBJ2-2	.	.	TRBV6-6	TGTGCCACCCGAACCCAGGGAACCGGGGAGCTGTTTTTT	CATRTQGTGELFF
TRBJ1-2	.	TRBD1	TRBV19	TGTGCCAGTAGTATAGCCGCAGGGGGCGTCTATGGCTACACCTTC	CASSIAAGGVYGYTF
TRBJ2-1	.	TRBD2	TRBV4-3	TGCGCCAGCAGCCAAGATCCCGCGGGGGGGCCCGTTGATGAGCAGTTCTTC	CASSQDPAGGPVDEQFF
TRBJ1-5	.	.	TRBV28	TGTGCCAGCAGTTCGGGGGACCGGAGCAATCAGCCCCAGCATTTT	CASSSGDRSNQPQHF
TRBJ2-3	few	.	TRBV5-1	TGCGCCAGCAGCTTGGGACTAGTTGCCACAGATACGCAGTATTTT	CASSLGLVATDTQYF
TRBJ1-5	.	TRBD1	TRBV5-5	TGTGCCAGCAGCGCGGCCGGGGCAGGGGGCCATAAAGATATGTATCAGCCCCAGCATTTT	CASSAAGAGGHKDMYQPQHF
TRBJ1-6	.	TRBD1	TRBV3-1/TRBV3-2	TGTGCCAGCAGCCAAGGTGACAGGGTTTCACCCCTCCACTTT	CASSQGDRVSPLHF
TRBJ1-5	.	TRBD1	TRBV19	TGTGCCAGTAATGACAGGGGTTCCGATCAGCCCCAGCATTTT	CASNDRGSDQPQHF
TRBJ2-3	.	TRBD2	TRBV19	TGTGCCAGTAGTCCTAGCGGGAGAGGAGATACGCAGTATTTT	CASSPSGRGDTQYF
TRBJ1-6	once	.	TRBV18	TGTGCCAGCTCACCGGTCTCGGGTGATTCACCCCTCCACTTT	CASSPVSGDSPLHF
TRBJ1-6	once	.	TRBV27	TGTGCCAGCAGTTCGCAACTACCCGGGCGGGGTTCACCCCTCCACTTT	CASSSQLPGRGSPLHF
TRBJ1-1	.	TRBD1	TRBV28	TGTGCCAGCAGTAAGCTCGACAGGGCCGGCACTGAAGCTTTCTTT	CASSKLDRAGTEAFF
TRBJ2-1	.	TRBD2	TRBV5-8	TGTGCCAGCAGCCGGGGGCGGGGGGCACAATCCTACAATGAGCAGTTCTTC	CASSRGRGAQSYNEQFF
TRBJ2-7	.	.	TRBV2	TGTGCCAGCAGACACAGGGTATGGACCTACGAGCAGTACTTC	CASRHRVWTYEQYF
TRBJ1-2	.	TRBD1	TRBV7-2	TGTGCCAGCAGCTTAGATTCCGACAGGGACTACACCTTC	CASSLDSDRDYTF
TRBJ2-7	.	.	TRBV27	TGTGCCAGCAGTTTCTTTACCTACGAGCAGTACTTC	CASSFFTYEQYF
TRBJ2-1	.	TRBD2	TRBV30	TGTGCCTGGAGTATACTAGCGGGAGACAATGAGCAGTTCTTC	CAWSILAGDNEQFF
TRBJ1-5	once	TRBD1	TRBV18	TGTGCCAGCTCTTTGGGACAGGGGACTCAGCCCCAGCATTTT	CASSLGQGTQPQHF
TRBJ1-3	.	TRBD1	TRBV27	TGTGCCAGCAGTCCTCAAAAGGGACAGGGATCTGGAAACACCATATATTTT	CASSPQKGQGSGNTIYF
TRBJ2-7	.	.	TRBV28	TGTGCCAGCTTCCACAGGGGACTTACCTACGAGCAGTACTTC	CASFHRGLTYEQYF
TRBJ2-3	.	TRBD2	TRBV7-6	TGTGCCAGCAGCTTAGTGGTAGCGGGATCGGGAGATACGCAGTATTTT	CASSLVVAGSGDTQYF